This TCR beta chain appears in the sequencing data of a study of HIV-infected children after antiretroviral therapy interruption. Study findings and constraints: Naive CD4+ sequences overlapped less between time points once interruption began.

The CDR3 loop spans 14 amino acids. Trimming shortened V by 7 bases and J by 4 bases, and 14 bases separated the two germline ends. RNA-based 3' RACE libraries used unique molecular identifiers. Via MiXCR, TCRdb re-called the 3' RACE reads, giving one row per CDR3 protein. The sample consists of fewer than 45,000 distinct CDR3 sequences, approximately 7% of them appearing once. The treatment here: PENTA 11 planned treatment interruption arm or continuous ART arm. This clonotype has more than one count but fewer than ten. The antigen is undetermined. The sequencing here drew on CD45RA+ CD4+ T cells from PBMCs, pooled from several time points, taken from a donor given antiretroviral therapy, either interrupted or continuous. Subset described: naive CD4+ CD45RA+ CD45RO- T cells. This receptor was identified in a pool of human donors with HIV. The chain carries TRBV12-3 or TRBV12-4 and TRBJ1-5; D perhaps matches TRBD1 (5 bases). DNA for the CDR3: TGTGCCAGCACCCGGACAACTCCTAATCAGCCCCAGCATTTT. Its translation: CASTRTTPNQPQHF.